The 13 T cell receptor beta chains reported below all come from one sample, sequenced in a study of cytomegalovirus exposure and HLA in healthy donors. PCR primers comprised 60 Vbeta and 13 Jbeta primers. TCRdb keeps only in-frame clones here, not all; method: immunoSEQ multiplex PCR. The table records approximately 190,000 clones, over 70% of them present only once. Sample: PBMCs. These receptors all come from a man aged 45 to 65 in good health and CMV-seronegative.

This rearrangement joins TRBV11-2 to TRBJ1-5; D is perhaps TRBD1 (5 bases). V lost 5 bases and J lost 6, with 11 bases in between. This CDR3 contains 13 residues. Germline V gene data show CDR1 as SGHAT and CDR2 as FQNNGV. The CDR3 DNA reads as TGTGCCAGCAGCCTTACCCAGGGTCAGCCCCAGCATTTT. It codes for CASSLTQGQPQHF.

The V gene is TRBV2, the J gene TRBJ1-1; D is ambiguous. There are 12 residues in the CDR3. Trimming left V 6 bases short and J 6 bases short, with 11 bases between. Germline CDR1 SNHLY, CDR2 FYNNEI. The DNA of the CDR3 is TGTGCCAGCAGCGTAGACATATCTGAAGCTTTCTTT. Amino acids: CASSVDISEAFF.

The chain employs TRBV14 and TRBJ2-1; the D gene is possibly TRBD2 (7 bases). V lost 4 bases and J lost 15, with 16 bases in between. From germline, CDR1 is SGHDN and CDR2 FVKESK. This CDR3 region has 12 residues. In DNA, the CDR3 is TGTGCCAGCAGCCTAGCTCGGGGGGCCCTGTTCTTC. Translated, it gives CASSLARGALFF.

The CDR3 here is CAREGVMNTEAFF. In nucleotides, the CDR3 is TGTGCCAGAGAAGGAGTAATGAACACTGAAGCTTTCTTT. The chain uses TRBV2 and TRBJ1-1, with D uncertain. V was pared by 9 bases and J by 0 bases, with 11 bases between. Germline assignment: CDR1 SNHLY and CDR2 FYNNEI. The CDR3 sequence is 13 residues long.

The chain carries TRBV7-2 and TRBJ2-3; 8 bases align to TRBD2. CDR3 length: 16 residues. V lost 5 bases and J lost 2; bases outside the gene matches: 9. CDR1 and CDR2 from the germline V gene are SGHTA and FQGNSA. The chain's CDR3 is CASSPKVGGATDTQYF. The DNA for the CDR3 is TGTGCCAGCAGCCCCAAGGTCGGGGGGGCCACAGATACGCAGTATTTT.

V usage is TRBV9 and J usage is TRBJ1-3; weak D call: TRBD1 (5 bases). Germline CDR1 and CDR2: SGDLS and YYNGEE. V lost 4 bases, J lost 4 bases, and 15 bases lay in between. This CDR3 has 15 amino acids. The CDR3 reads CASSHIPGSGNTIYF. The CDR3 DNA follows: TGTGCCAGCAGCCACATACCAGGGTCGGGAAACACCATATATTTT.

J is TRBJ1-5 and V is TRBV2; 9 bases line up with TRBD1. CDR1 is SNHLY and CDR2 is FYNNEI in the germline V gene. The CDR3 totals 14 residues. After removal of 6 bases from V and 3 bases from J, the junction contained 3 bases not matched to a gene. The CDR3 DNA reads TGTGCCAGCAGGGGACAGGGATACAATCAGCCCCAGCATTTT. Amino acid sequence: CASRGQGYNQPQHF.

This chain uses TRBV5-6 with TRBJ1-2; D call uncertain. The CDR3 covers 15 residues. The germline gives CDR1 SGHDT, CDR2 YYEEEE. V lost 2 bases and J 8 bases, leaving 19 bases between the germline ends. This CDR3 reads CASSFVGWQAEGYTF. The CDR3 nucleotides read TGTGCCAGCAGCTTTGTAGGCTGGCAAGCGGAAGGCTACACCTTC.

This chain uses TRBV7-6 with TRBJ1-6; the D gene is possibly TRBD1 (6 bases). This CDR3 is 14 amino acids long. V was pared by 11 bases and J by 3 bases, with 14 bases between. The V gene's germline CDR1 is SGHVS and CDR2 FNYEAQ. The CDR3: CASLGGLYNSPLHF. CDR3 DNA sequence: TGTGCCTCTTTGGGGGGGCTCTATAATTCACCCCTCCACTTT.

The chain carries TRBV13 and TRBJ1-5; no clear D. The CDR3 contains 12 residues. Looked up from germline, CDR1 is PRHDT and CDR2 is FYEKMQ (reference sequence). The germline V and J ends were trimmed by 10 bases and 1 base, with 8 bases remaining between them. The CDR3 DNA is TGTGCCACAGATACAAGCAATCAGCCCCAGCATTTT. As protein: CATDTSNQPQHF.

The chain employs TRBV7-2 and TRBJ2-7; D is unresolved. Germline-derived CDR1 and CDR2 are SGHTA and FQGNSA. V shed 5 bases and J shed 2 bases, with 7 bases lying between them. The CDR3 sequence is 12 residues long. CDR3 protein: CASSLTTYEQYF. The CDR3 DNA sequence: TGTGCCAGCAGCCTAACCACCTACGAGCAGTACTTC.

About this clone: The sample holds other DNA sequences that translate to the same CDR3. The chain uses TRBV6-1 and TRBJ1-1, with TRBD1 as a possible D gene (6 bases). The CDR3 extends over 13 amino acids. Trimming pared 4 bases from V and 1 base from J, leaving 7 bases between. Germline CDR1 MNHNS, CDR2 SASEGT. CDR3 region: CASSVDRNTEAFF. The CDR3 DNA reads TGTGCCAGCAGTGTGGACAGGAACACTGAAGCTTTCTTT.

The chain combines TRBV5-1 with TRBJ2-3; 10 bases align to TRBD2. V was clipped by 3 bases and J by 2 bases; unmatched bases: 3. The germline CDR1 and CDR2 sequences are SGHRS and YFSETQ. This CDR3 comprises 15 residues. CDR3 amino acids: CASSYLAGDTDTQYF. The CDR3, as DNA: TGCGCCAGCAGCTACCTAGCGGGGGACACAGATACGCAGTATTTT.